The clone carrying this T cell receptor beta chain was recorded at least ten times. The antigen remains unidentified. The sample comes from a study of regulatory T cells in long-lasting Graves disease. The germline V gene has CDR1 MDHEN and CDR2 SYDVKM. This CDR3 contains 14 residues. The V gene lost 5 bases and the J gene lost 3 bases, with 11 bases spanning the gap. Study results and caveats: Favored usage of TRBV28, TRBJ1-2 and TRBJ2-5 was recorded in persistent disease.

This sample's time point: persistent/refractory GD, antithyroid drugs over 5 years with positive TRAb. PBMC-extracted RNA yielded the TCR library. Combining iRepertoire HTBI primers with Arm-PCR of CDR3 regions, the authors built TCR beta libraries. Per the study methods: Overall, samples carried 62 TRBV and 14 TRBJ segments. TCRdb ran MiXCR on the multiplex PCR reads and lists one entry per CDR3 protein. TCRdb, not the authors, supplied the V and J calls. In the table there are some 340,000 distinct CDR3 sequences, roughly 20% of which are singletons. This chain joins TRBV28 and TRBJ1-5, with D unclear. The TCR originated in a woman between 40 and 55 years old with Graves disease. Sequenced material: peripheral blood mononuclear cells (PBMCs), taken when the disease was refractory, from a patient treated with antithyroid drugs. Here the CDR3 reads CASSGLKANQPQHF. CDR3 DNA: TGTGCCAGCAGTGGGTTGAAAGCCAATCAGCCCCAGCATTTT.